This TCR beta chain came from a study of blood T cells in healthy people across ages. Primers used in a second PCR of roughly 6 to 12 cycles were a sample-barcoded 5' primer and a J-beta primer mix. TCRdb itself ran the 5' RACE reads through MiXCR, one entry per CDR3 protein. The data contain about a million distinct CDR3 sequences, about 48% of them singletons. The study isolated at least 7 million PBMCs from each sample. With V trimmed by 2 bases and J by 4 bases, 9 bases remained unmatched. This CDR3 spans 17 amino acids. The germline CDR1 and CDR2 sequences are SGHVS and FQNEAQ. The TCR sequence derives from a man aged 30 to 39 in good health. The sequencing input was blood. The chain has TRBV7-8 and TRBJ2-1; TRBD1 matches 9 bases. The CDR3 spells CASSLPGQGVFYNEQFF. CDR3 DNA sequence: TGTGCCAGCAGCTTACCGGGACAGGGAGTATTTTACAATGAGCAGTTCTTC.